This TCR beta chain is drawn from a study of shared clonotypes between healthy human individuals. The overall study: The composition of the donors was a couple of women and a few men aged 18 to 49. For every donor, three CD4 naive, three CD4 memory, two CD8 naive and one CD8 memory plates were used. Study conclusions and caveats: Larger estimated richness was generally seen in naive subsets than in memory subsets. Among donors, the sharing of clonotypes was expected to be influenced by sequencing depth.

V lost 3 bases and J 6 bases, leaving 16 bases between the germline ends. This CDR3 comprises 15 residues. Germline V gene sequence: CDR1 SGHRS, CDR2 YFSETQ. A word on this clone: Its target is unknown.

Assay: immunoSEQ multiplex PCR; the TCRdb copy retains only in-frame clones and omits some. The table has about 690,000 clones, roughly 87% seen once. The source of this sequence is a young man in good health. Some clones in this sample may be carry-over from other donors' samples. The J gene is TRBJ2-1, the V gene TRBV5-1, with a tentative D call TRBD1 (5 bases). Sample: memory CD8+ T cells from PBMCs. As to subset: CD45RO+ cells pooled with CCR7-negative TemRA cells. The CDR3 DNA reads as TGCGCCAGCAGCTCTCCGCTAGGGGTAGGCAATGAGCAGTTCTTC. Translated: CASSSPLGVGNEQFF. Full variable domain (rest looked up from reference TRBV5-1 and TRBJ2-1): KAGVTQTPRYLIKTRGQQVTLSCSPISGHRSVSWYQQTPGQGLQFLFEYFSETQRNKGNFPGRFSGRQFSNSRSEMNVSTLELGDSALYLCASSSPLGVGNEQFFGPGTRLTVL.